The 8 T cell receptor beta chains below come from one sample, sequenced in a study of cytomegalovirus exposure and HLA in healthy donors. PCR involved 60 Vbeta and 13 Jbeta primers. Libraries were prepared by immunoSEQ multiplex PCR; TCRdb keeps only in-frame clonotypes and omits some of them. The top ten hold around 3.6% of the sample, which has 30,000 to 40,000 clones, roughly 84% seen once. Sample: PBMCs. Source of these receptors: a woman between 18 and 30 years old in good health and CMV-seronegative.

The chain links TRBV19 to TRBJ2-1; D possibly corresponds to TRBD1 (6 bases). This CDR3 spans 10 amino acids. V lost 7 bases to trimming and J lost 13 bases, with 11 bases between them. In germline, CDR1 is LNHDA, CDR2 SQIVND (reference sequence). The CDR3 bases are TGTGCCAGTAAGGGGACACTACAGTTCTTC. Translation gives CASKGTLQFF.

The chain recombines TRBV2 with TRBJ1-2, with D unresolved. This CDR3 contains 13 residues. Trimming stripped 3 bases from V and 5 bases from J, with 10 bases between. Germline values: CDR1 SNHLY, CDR2 FYNNEI. CDR3 region: CASSDTRQYGYTF. CDR3 DNA: TGTGCCAGCAGTGATACGCGGCAATATGGCTACACCTTC.

The rearrangement joins TRBV7-3 to TRBJ2-2; TRBD2 agrees at 9 bases. Germline V gene data show CDR1 as SGHTA and CDR2 as FQGTGA. Germline trimming cut 5 bases from V and 1 base from J; bases unmatched to any gene: 8. The CDR3 sequence is 17 residues long. CDR3 DNA sequence: TGTGCCAGCAGCCCGAACTCACTAGCGGGGAACACCGGGGAGCTGTTTTTT. Protein product: CASSPNSLAGNTGELFF.

CDR3 in DNA: TGTGCCAGCAGCGGATATAGCGGGAGCACAGATACGCAGTATTTT. Protein sequence: CASSGYSGSTDTQYF. V and J are TRBV6-1 and TRBJ2-3, with TRBD2 identical over 7 bases. The CDR3 is 15 residues long. Germline loops: CDR1 MNHNS, CDR2 SASEGT. Trimming cost V 6 bases and J 0 bases; bases outside gene matches: 6.

The J gene is TRBJ2-5, the V gene TRBV5-4; TRBD2 matches 7 bases. Germline CDR1 reads SGHNT; CDR2 reads YYREEE (reference sequence). This CDR3 contains 14 residues. Trimming at V came to 4 bases and at J to 1 base, leaving 4 bases not matched to a gene. Written as DNA, the CDR3 is TGTGCCAGCAGCCCCAGGACTAGCCAAGAGACCCAGTACTTC. Its translation is CASSPRTSQETQYF.

This chain links TRBV18 with TRBJ2-7, with 8 positions matching TRBD2. The CDR3 has 15 amino acids. Germline V CDR1 and CDR2: KGHSH, LQKENI. The V gene end was trimmed by 2 bases and the J gene end by 6 bases; junction bases not matched to a gene: 9. The CDR3 DNA reads TGTGCCAGCTCACCAAATTTGGGACTAGGGAGCGAGCAGTACTTC. As protein: CASSPNLGLGSEQYF.

This sequence joins TRBV29-1 and TRBJ2-2, with a tentative D call TRBD1 (6 bases). CDR1 SQVTM and CDR2 ANQGSEA come from the germline V gene. Deletions cut 4 bases from V and 4 bases from J, with 10 bases between. The CDR3 has 13 amino acids. CDR3 amino acids: CSVVPQGTGELFF. DNA of the CDR3: TGCAGCGTTGTCCCACAGGGCACCGGGGAGCTGTTTTTT.

This clone showed up just once. This sequence joins TRBV27 and TRBJ2-5; 10 nucleotides agree with TRBD1. Germline V CDR1 and CDR2: MNHEY, SMNVEV (reference sequence). V dropped 6 bases and J dropped 7; count of bases not matched to a gene: 14. The CDR3 totals 16 residues. The CDR3 DNA is TGTGCCAGCAGCCGAGAACCGGGACAGGGGAGTGGGACCCAGTACTTC. Its translation is CASSREPGQGSGTQYF.